This T cell receptor beta chain comes out of a study of shared clonotypes between healthy human individuals. The germline gives CDR1 SGHKS, CDR2 YYEKEE (reference sequence). Trimming removed 3 bases from V and 7 bases from J, with 13 bases in between. The length of the CDR3 is 13 residues. Some clones are missing from TCRdb's copy, which holds only in-frame ones; the method was immunoSEQ multiplex PCR. The sample contains 2 million to 2.5 million clones, approximately 94% of which appear only once. The receptor's source is a man aged 18 to 30 in good health. The chain couples TRBV5-5 to TRBJ1-1; weak D call: TRBD1 (6 bases). The sample taken for sequencing was naive CD4+ T cells sorted from blood. Regarding subset: CD45RA+ positively selected. DNA of the CDR3: TGTGCCAGCAGCTGGACAGATACTAGTGAAGCTTTCTTT. It codes for CASSWTDTSEAFF.